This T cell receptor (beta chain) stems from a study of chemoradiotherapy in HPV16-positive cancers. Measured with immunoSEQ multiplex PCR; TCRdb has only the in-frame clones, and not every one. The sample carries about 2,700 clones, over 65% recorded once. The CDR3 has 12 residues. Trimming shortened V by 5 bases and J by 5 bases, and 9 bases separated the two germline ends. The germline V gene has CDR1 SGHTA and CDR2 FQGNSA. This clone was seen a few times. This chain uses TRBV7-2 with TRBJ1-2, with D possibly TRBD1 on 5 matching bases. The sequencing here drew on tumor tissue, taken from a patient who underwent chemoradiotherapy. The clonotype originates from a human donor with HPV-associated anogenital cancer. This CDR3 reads CASSPTAYGYTF. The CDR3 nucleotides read TGTGCCAGCAGCCCGACAGCTTATGGCTACACCTTC.